This T cell receptor beta chain stems from a study of blood T cell repertoires in COVID-19. The wider study: T cells, B-cell-depleted T cells, or PBMCs provided the cDNA or gDNA that served as material.

In germline, CDR1 is MGHRA, CDR2 YSYEKL. This CDR3 is 17 amino acids long. The junction had 10 bases not matched to a gene; V was cut back by 3 bases and J by 1 base. Assay used: immunoSEQ multiplex PCR; TCRdb lists only in-frame clones, some missing. Among approximately 210,000 clones listed, 83% were seen once. This TCR was sampled from a middle-aged man with active or convalescent COVID-19. Input material: peripheral blood. V is TRBV4-1 and J is TRBJ1-1; 8 bases fit TRBD1. This chain's CDR3 is CASSHERQGARNTEAFF. The CDR3 region has the DNA TGCGCCAGCAGCCATGAAAGGCAGGGGGCGAGGAACACTGAAGCTTTCTTT.